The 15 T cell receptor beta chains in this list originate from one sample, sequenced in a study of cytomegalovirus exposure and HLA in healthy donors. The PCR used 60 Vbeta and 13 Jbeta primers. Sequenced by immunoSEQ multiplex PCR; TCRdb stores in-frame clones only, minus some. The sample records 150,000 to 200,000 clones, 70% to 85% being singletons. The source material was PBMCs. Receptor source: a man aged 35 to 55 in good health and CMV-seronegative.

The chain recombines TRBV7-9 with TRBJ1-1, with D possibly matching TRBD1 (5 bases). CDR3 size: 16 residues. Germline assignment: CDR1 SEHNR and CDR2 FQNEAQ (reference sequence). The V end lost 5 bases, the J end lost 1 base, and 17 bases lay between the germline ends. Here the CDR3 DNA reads TGTGCCAGCAGCCCCTTGCTGGGAGGGGCGAACACTGAAGCTTTCTTT. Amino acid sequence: CASSPLLGGANTEAFF. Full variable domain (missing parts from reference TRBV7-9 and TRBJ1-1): DTGVSQNPRHKITKRGQNVTFRCDPISEHNRLYWYRQTLGQGPEFLTYFQNEAQLEKSRLLSDRFSAERPKGSFSTLEIQRTEQGDSAMYLCASSPLLGGANTEAFFGQGTRLTVV.

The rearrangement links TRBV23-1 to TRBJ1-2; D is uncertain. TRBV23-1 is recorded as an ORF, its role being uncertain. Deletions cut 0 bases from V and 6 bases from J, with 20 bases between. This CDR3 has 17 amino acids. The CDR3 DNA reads TGCGCCAGCAGTCAATCCTCCCCGGTCTACCATCCTAATGGCTACACCTTC. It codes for CASSQSSPVYHPNGYTF.

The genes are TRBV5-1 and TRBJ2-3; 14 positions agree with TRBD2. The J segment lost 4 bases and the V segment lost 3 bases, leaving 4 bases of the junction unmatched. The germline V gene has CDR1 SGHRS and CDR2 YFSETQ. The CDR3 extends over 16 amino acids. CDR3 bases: TGCGCCAGCAGCTCCGGGACTAGCGGGAGCTCAGATACGCAGTATTTT. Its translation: CASSSGTSGSSDTQYF.

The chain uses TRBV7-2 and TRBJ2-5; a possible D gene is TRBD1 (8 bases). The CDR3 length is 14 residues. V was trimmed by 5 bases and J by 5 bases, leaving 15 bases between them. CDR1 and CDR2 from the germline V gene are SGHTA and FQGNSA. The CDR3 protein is CASSKDRGGETQYF. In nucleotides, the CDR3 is TGTGCCAGCAGCAAAGACAGGGGAGGGGAGACCCAGTACTTC.

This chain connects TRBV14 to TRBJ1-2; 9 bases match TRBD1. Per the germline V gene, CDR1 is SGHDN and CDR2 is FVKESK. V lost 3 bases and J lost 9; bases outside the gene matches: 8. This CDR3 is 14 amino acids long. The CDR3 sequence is CASSHLRDRVRYTF. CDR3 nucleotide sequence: TGTGCCAGCAGCCACCTCCGGGACAGGGTACGCTACACCTTC.

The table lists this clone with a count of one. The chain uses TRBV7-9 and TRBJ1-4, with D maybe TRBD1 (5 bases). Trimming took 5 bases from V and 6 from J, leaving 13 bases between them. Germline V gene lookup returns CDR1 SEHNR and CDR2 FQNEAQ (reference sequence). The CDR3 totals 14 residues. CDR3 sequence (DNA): TGTGCCAGCAGCCCAGGGAGGTCGGATGAAAAACTGTTTTTT. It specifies CASSPGRSDEKLFF.

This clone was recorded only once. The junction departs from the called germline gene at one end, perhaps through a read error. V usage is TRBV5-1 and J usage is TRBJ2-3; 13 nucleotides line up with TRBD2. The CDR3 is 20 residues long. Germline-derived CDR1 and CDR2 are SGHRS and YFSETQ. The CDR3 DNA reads TGCGCCGGCAGCTCCAAGGGACTAGCGGGGCCCCCCCGGAGCACAGATACGCAGTATTTT. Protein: CAGSSKGLAGPPRSTDTQYF.

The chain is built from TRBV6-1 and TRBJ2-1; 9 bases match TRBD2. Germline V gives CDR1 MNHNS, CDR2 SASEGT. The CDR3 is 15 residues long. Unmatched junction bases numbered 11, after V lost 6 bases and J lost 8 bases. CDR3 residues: CASRSFGGLAYEQFF. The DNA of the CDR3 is TGTGCCAGCAGATCATTTGGGGGACTAGCATATGAGCAGTTCTTC.

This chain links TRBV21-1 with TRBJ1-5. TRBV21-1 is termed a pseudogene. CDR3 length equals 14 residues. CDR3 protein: CASSRGGGGQPQHF. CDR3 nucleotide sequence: TGTGCCAGCAGCAGGGGAGGAGGCGGTCAGCCCCAGCATTTT.

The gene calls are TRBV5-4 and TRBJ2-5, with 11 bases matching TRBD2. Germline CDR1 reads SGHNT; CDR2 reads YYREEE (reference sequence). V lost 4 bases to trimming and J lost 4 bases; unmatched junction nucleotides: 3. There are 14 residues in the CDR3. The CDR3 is CASSRGLAAETQYF. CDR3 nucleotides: TGTGCCAGCAGCCGGGGACTAGCGGCAGAGACCCAGTACTTC.

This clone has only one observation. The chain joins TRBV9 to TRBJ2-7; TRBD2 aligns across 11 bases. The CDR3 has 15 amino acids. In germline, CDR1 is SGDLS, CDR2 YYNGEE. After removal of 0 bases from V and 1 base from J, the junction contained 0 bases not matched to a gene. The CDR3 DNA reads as TGTGCCAGCAGCGTAGCTAGCGGGAGGTCCTACGAGCAGTACTTC. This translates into CASSVASGRSYEQYF.

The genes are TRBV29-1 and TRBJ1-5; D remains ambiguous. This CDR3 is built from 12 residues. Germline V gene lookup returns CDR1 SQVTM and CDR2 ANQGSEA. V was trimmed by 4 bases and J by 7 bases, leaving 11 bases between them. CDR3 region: CSVGEGMQPQHF. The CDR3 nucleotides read TGCAGCGTTGGCGAGGGAATGCAGCCCCAGCATTTT.

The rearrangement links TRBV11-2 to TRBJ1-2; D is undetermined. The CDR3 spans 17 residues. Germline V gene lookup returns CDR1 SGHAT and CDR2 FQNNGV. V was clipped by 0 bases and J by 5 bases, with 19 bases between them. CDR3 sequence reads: CASSLDPTVVGEYGYTF. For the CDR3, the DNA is TGTGCCAGCAGCTTAGATCCCACCGTGGTCGGAGAGTATGGCTACACCTTC.

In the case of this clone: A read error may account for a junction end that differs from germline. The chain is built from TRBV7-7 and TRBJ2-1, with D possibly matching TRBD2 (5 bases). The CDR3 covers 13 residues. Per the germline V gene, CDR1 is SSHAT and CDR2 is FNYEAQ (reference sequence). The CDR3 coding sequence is TGTGCTAGCAGCCCAGGAGCGGACAATGAGCAGTTCTTC. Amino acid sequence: CASSPGADNEQFF.

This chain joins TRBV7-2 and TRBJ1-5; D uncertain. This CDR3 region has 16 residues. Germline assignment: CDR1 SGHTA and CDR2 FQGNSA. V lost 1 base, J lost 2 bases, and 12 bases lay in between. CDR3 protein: CASSLDTARRNQPQHF. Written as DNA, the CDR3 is TGTGCCAGCAGCTTAGACACAGCCAGGCGCAATCAGCCCCAGCATTTT.